This TCR beta chain was recovered during a study of cytomegalovirus exposure and HLA in healthy donors (dated by TCRdb to between 2016 and 2019). Background on the whole study: An earlier analysis of about 530 of the donors reported approximately 280 Gb of sequence data and about 120 million unique TCR beta sequences obtained from some 200 million T cells. An early release covering roughly 600 HLA-typed donors comprised approximately 290 gigabases of sequencing data and around 86 million unique TCR sequences. Of the 300 to 500 genotyped donors, less than 90% were placed in the genetic ancestry cluster associated with self-reported Caucasian donors. The study aimed to test whether cataloging public T cell receptors could reveal signatures of past pathogen exposure. The study profiled the T cell repertoires of approximately 700 subjects by immunosequencing and related them to cytomegalovirus serostatus. In addition to the first cohort of 666 subjects, a separate validation cohort of some 120 different subjects was used. High-throughput TCR immunosequencing, statistical association of individual TCRs with disease status, and machine learning were combined to predict cytomegalovirus infection status. A later analysis re-examined previously published TCR beta repertoires from about 670 donors and added high-resolution HLA genotyping to investigate patterns of TCR occurrence. In the later analysis, no new phenotypic data were used to find candidate immune exposures; instead, reliance was placed on TCR beta sequences and their occurrence across donors. An earlier analysis of about 600 of the donors used high-throughput TCR beta sequencing to judge whether each TCR beta V gene segment behaved as functional or pseudogenic. Donor age, sex, ethnicity and CMV serostatus were collected together with the repertoire data. In a later genetic analysis, genome-wide SNP genotypes for about three fifths of the roughly 670 donors were used, and that subset was treated as a discovery cohort. All discovery cohort repertoires had been generated on a single sequencing platform. HLA typing covered class I and class II loci at four-digit resolution. Typing coverage differed by locus: A, B, C, DRB1 and DQB1 were typed in roughly 620-640 donors, DQA1 in roughly 500, DPA1 in 606, and DPB1 in around 440. Roughly five DR-DQ haplotypes were treated as single units for association and clustering because of strong linkage in the cohort. Across about 370 genotyped donors of the cohort, an average of approximately 200,000 unique TCR beta nucleotide sequences per donor were sequenced, and 15% to 20% of those sequences were non-productive.

This clone was detected a few times. Its antigen remains undetermined. No quality values exist for individual bases; no much larger clone is one base distant. V is pared back by 2 bases and J by 5 bases, with 11 bases lying between the germline termini. Reading the germline V gene gives CDR1 SGHRS and CDR2 YFSETQ. The CDR3 contains 13 residues, cysteine and phenylalanine counted. Only the CDR3 part of the read is kept: 39 bases, read in frame from the first base. The library was obtained by the immunoSEQ multiplex PCR assay. The multiplex PCR relied on a mix of 60 forward primers for TCR Vbeta segments and 13 reverse primers for TCR Jbeta segments. A multiplex PCR assay on genomic DNA amplified the CDR3 region of rearranged TCR beta genes. The amplified TCR beta libraries were sequenced on the Illumina HiSeq System as 87-base-pair reads. As for the authors' bioinformatics: Across the roughly 600 repertoires, a later analysis counted 75 million to 90 million unique TCR beta chains, some 11 million of which were shared by at least two donors. Raw reads were error-corrected and collapsed into unique sequences by a nearest-neighbor algorithm in which closely related sequences were merged to remove PCR and sequencing errors. To assign V, D and J gene segments, CDR3 sequences were aligned to IMGT reference sequences. For a sequence to be retained, at least a six-nucleotide match to both a V gene segment and a J gene segment was required. Rearrangements were classified as productive when the CDR3 lacked stop codons and remained in frame with V and J, and all other rearrangements were classified as non-productive. CDR3 was defined by IMGT convention, running from the second conserved V-encoded cysteine to the conserved J-encoded phenylalanine. Sequences without an unambiguous match to a single V gene segment were excluded from the earlier analysis of 587 of the donors. In an earlier analysis of 450 to 750 of the donors, a V segment was called functional when productive rearrangements were above 56.7%, and segregating when the standard deviation between donors exceeded 5%. A statistical classification framework was built for diagnosing cytomegalovirus status from the catalog of TCR beta chain sequences. V and J gene assignment, in a later analysis, came from comparing TCR nucleotide sequences with IMGT/GENE-DB human TR gene sequences. Using the TCRdist pipeline, a later analysis assigned CDR3 sequences along with most-parsimonious VDJ recombination scenarios. A later analysis defined each TCR beta chain by its CDR3 amino acid sequence plus V-gene family, and excluded reads lacking a unique V-gene family. As a way to deal with suspected cross-contamination and a sequencing artifact, a later analysis dropped over 550 nucleotide sequences that were highly shared and had low generation probability. In a later analysis, a clonal expansion index for each public chain was calculated from normalized within-repertoire ranks of inferred template counts. A later analysis computed generation probabilities with a VDJ recombination model fitted to out-of-frame rearrangements, and checked the results against IGoR. Hypergeometric tests were used in a later analysis to score TCR-TCR, TCR-HLA and TCR-CMV co-occurrence, with a repertoire-size bias correction applied to the TCR pairs. A later analysis estimated false discovery rates by permuting HLA or CMV assignments 20 times. A later analysis grouped co-occurring TCRs with DBSCAN, adding TCRdist sequence similarity when clustering within HLA-allele-positive subsets. For co-occurrence clustering, repertoires with fewer than 30,000 or more than 120,000 public chains were excluded, along with roughly 5 repertoires with anomalous nucleotide sharing. As stored in TCRdb, this immuneACCESS dataset retains in-frame rearrangements with V and J assigned. A fraction of the clones does not appear; measured against another copy, unresolved V genes explain less than half of the discrepancy, and the remainder lacks a known reason. From that table come the V and J calls and clone size; the DNA was used to work out D and trimming. The sample table shows over 150,000 clones, and around 86% are seen once. Jointly, the top ten make up 2.3% of the sample.

What the research found in general, with its limitations: Cytomegalovirus status was reported to be diagnosed by the classifier with high specificity and sensitivity in both the original and validation cohorts. Some IMGT-functional V segments, including TRBV6-2 and TRBV6-3, could not be told apart with the 87-base-pair reads, so those segments were excluded. The study gave a list of about 160 TCR beta chains associated with cytomegalovirus. Linkage disequilibrium might explain the correlated functional status among segregating V segments, but an unknown experimental factor could not be excluded. The only immune exposure information available for the cohort was CMV serostatus. Most TCR sequences were seen in very few donors, while some public TCRs were found in many individuals. According to a later analysis, parvovirus B19, influenza, CMV and Epstein-Barr virus appeared linked to several top co-occurrence clusters. When HLA alleles, especially DR and DQ, strongly co-occurred, attributing TCR associations to individual alleles was difficult. The authors suggested that the approach could potentially be generalized to other disease states and immunological phenotypes. Roughly 17 rarely observed V segments, including chromosome 9 orphons, were excluded from the earlier analysis of about 500 of the donors because counts were too low. In a later analysis, HLA-associated TCR beta chains were found to be more clonally expanded and to have lower generation probabilities than equally common non-associated chains. V-gene and J-gene trimming of TCR beta chains was associated with a missense DCLRE1C variant in a later genetic analysis, and the association was replicated in an independent cohort. Because some donors lacked HLA typing at each locus, the association tests relied only on the typed subset. This cohort had only TCR beta chains sequenced, and the lack of alpha or paired-chain data limited which features could be detected. Roughly uniform sequencing depth across donors was assumed in presence/absence analyses, although this assumption may not hold. The sequencing pipeline was judged likely to have produced a cluster of highly shared sequence variants as a technical artifact. A further reported finding was that TCR beta sequences accurately predicted the HLA-A and HLA-B alleles for most subjects in the first cohort. Compared with the approximately 670-donor mean, donors in an Asian-associated ancestry cluster had fewer N-insertions in productive TCRs, according to a later genetic analysis. A later analysis found that most CMV-associated TCR beta chains appeared HLA-restricted, with HLA associations seemingly driven largely by CMV exposure. A later analysis found that TCR association rates varied across HLA loci, with DRB1 alleles showing the most associated TCRs and HLA-C alleles the fewest. In an earlier analysis of some 500 of the donors, most TCR beta V segments appeared in productive rearrangements about 87% or about 30% of the time, broadly matching IMGT annotations. A few of the identified cytomegalovirus-associated TCR beta chains were confirmed in vitro to be specific for cytomegalovirus antigens. Specific HLA alleles were associated with 15,000 to 20,000 TCR beta sequences at a false discovery rate of 0.05 in a later analysis.

In total, approximately 700 healthy bone marrow donors made up the cohort. Cohort members were all nominally healthy when sampled, although unrecorded immune exposures were likely present. The donor was CMV seronegative and belonged to the group of 320 or so seronegative cohort members. Every donor gave a peripheral blood sample, and the peripheral blood mononuclear cells from that sample were used for TCR beta sequencing. Genomic DNA was extracted from the blood cell samples with the Qiagen DNeasy Blood Extraction Kit. The sample was PBMCs. The rearranged segments are TRBV5-1 and TRBJ2-7; tentative D gene TRBD2, with 6 bases matching. This TCR derives from a male donor in good health and CMV-seronegative. CDR3 loop: CASSFGGADEQYF. The bases are TGCGCCAGCAGCTTTGGAGGGGCGGACGAGCAGTACTTC.